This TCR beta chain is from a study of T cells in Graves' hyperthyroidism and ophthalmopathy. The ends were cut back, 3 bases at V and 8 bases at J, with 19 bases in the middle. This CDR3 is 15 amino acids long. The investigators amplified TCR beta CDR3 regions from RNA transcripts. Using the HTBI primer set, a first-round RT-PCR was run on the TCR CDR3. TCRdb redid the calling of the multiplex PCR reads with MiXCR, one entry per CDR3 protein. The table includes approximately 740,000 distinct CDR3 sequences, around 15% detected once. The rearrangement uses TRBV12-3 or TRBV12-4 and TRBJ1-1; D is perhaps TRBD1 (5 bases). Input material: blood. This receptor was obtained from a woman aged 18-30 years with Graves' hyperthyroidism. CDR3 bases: TGTGCCAGCAGTTTCGGGTTGGGGGGGAGCGTGGAAGCTTTCTTT. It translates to CASSFGLGGSVEAFF.